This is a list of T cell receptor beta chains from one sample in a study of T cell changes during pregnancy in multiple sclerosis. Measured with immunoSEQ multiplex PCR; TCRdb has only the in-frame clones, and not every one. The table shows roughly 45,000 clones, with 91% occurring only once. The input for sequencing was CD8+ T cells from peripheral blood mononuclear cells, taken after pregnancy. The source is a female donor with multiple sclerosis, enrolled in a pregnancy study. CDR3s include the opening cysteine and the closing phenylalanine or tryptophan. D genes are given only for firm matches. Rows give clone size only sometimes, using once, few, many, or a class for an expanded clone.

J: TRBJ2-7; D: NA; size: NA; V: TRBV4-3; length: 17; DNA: TGCGCCAGCAGCCAGAGGACCCCCCTGCAGGGCTCCTACGAGCAGTACTTC; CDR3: CASSQRTPLQGSYEQYF
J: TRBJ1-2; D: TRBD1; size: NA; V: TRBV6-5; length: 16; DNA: TGTGCCAGCAGTTATCTCCCCCCGACAGGGGGTTCTGGCTACACCTTC; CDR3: CASSYLPPTGGSGYTF
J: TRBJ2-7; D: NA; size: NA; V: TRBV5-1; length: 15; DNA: TGCGCCAGCAGCTTGGGCGGGACAGCCCTATACGAGCAGTACTTC; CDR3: CASSLGGTALYEQYF
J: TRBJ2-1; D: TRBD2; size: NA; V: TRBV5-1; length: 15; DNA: TGCGCCAGCAGCCCCGCTAGCGGGAGGCGGAATGAGCAGTTCTTC; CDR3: CASSPASGRRNEQFF
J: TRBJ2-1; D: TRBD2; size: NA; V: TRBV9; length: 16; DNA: TGTGCCAGCAGCGTAGCTGGGACTAGCGGGAGAGATGAGCAGTTCTTC; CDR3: CASSVAGTSGRDEQFF
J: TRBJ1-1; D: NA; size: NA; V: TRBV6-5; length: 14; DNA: TGTGCCAGCAGGCCCATACAACCGAACACTGAAGCTTTCTTT; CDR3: CASRPIQPNTEAFF
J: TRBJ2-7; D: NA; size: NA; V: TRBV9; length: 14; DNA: TGTGCCAGCAGTGCCCGGGACAATTACTACGAGCAGTACTTC; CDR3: CASSARDNYYEQYF
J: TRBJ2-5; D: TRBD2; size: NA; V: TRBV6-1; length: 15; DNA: TGTGCCAGCAGTGAAGACGGGGGGGTCCAAGAGACCCAGTACTTC; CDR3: CASSEDGGVQETQYF
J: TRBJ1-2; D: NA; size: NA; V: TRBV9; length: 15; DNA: TGTGCCAGCAGCTTCCCCGGAGGCATAAACTATGGCTACACCTTC; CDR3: CASSFPGGINYGYTF
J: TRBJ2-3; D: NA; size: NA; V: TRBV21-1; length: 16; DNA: TGTGCCAGCAGCGGTGCTAGCGGGGGGGCAACAGATACGCAGTATTTT; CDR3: CASSGASGGATDTQYF
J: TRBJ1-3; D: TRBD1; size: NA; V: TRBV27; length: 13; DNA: TGTGCCACCGCAACAGGGGGTGGAAACACCATATATTTT; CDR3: CATATGGGNTIYF
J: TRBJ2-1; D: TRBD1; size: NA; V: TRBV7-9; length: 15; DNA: TGTGCCAGCAGCCTGGACAGGGGGCTCTACAATGAGCAGTTCTTC; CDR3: CASSLDRGLYNEQFF
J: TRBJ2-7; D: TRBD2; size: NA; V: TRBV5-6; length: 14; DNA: TGTGCCAGCAGAACCTCCGGGACTAGCAACGAGCAGTACTTC; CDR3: CASRTSGTSNEQYF
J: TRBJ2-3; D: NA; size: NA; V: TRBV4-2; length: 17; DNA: TGTGCCAGCAGCCAAGATGGGGGACTCGGGGGAGCAGATACGCAGTATTTT; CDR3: CASSQDGGLGGADTQYF
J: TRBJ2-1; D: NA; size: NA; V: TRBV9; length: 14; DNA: TGTGCCAGCAGCGTAGGACAGAACTACAATGAGCAGTTCTTC; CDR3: CASSVGQNYNEQFF
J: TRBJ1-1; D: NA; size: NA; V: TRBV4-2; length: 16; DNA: TGTGCCAGCAGCCAAGAGCTCCTCGGGGGGCGGACTGAAGCTTTCTTT; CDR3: CASSQELLGGRTEAFF
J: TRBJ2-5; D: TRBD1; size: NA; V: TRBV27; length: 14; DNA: TGTGCCAGCAGTTTGGGACAGGGAGGAGAGACCCAGTACTTC; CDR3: CASSLGQGGETQYF
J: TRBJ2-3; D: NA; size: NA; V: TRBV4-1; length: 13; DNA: TGCGCCAGCAGCCAAGAGCGAGGAGATACGCAGTATTTT; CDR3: CASSQERGDTQYF
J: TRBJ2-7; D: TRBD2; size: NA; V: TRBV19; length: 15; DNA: TGTGCCAGTAGTCTGACCCTAGCGGGGAGTGCCGAGCAGTACTTC; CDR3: CASSLTLAGSAEQYF
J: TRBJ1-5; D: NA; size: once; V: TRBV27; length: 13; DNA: TGTGCCAGCAGTTTATCGTGGGCTCAGCCCCAGCATTTT; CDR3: CASSLSWAQPQHF
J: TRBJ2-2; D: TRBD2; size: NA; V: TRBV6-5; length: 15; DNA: TGTGCCAGCACCCCGGGGGGGAGCCGCACCGGGGAGCTGTTTTTT; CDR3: CASTPGGSRTGELFF
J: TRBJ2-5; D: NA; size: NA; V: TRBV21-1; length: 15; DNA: TGTGCCAGCAGACGTAGCGGGGGACCTCAAGAGACCCAGTACTTC; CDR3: CASRRSGGPQETQYF
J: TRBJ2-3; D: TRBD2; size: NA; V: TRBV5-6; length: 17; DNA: TGTGCCAGCAGGCCGGGCCCGGGACTAGCGGGTCTAGATACGCAGTATTTT; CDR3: CASRPGPGLAGLDTQYF
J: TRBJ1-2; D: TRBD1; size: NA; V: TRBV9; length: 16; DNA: TGTGCCAGCAGCGACATTCCTGTTAGGGACAGCTATGGCTACACCTTC; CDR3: CASSDIPVRDSYGYTF
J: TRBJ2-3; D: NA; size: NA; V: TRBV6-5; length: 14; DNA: TGTGCCAGCAGCTGGACTGACGGGGCAGATACGCAGTATTTT; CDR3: CASSWTDGADTQYF
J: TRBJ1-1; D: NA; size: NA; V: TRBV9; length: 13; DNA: TGTGCCAGCAGCGCAACAGGGACCACTGAAGCTTTCTTT; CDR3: CASSATGTTEAFF
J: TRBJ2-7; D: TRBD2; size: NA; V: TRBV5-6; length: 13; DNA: TGTGCCAGCAGCCCCGGACTAGTCGTCGAGCAGTACTTC; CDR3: CASSPGLVVEQYF
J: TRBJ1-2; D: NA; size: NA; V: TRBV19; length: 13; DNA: TGTGCCAGTAGTATACCCCCGGGATATGGCTACACCTTC; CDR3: CASSIPPGYGYTF
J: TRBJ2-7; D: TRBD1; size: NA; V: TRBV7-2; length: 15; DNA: TGTGCCAGCAGCTTAGTAGGGGGCGATTCTTACGAGCAGTACTTC; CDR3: CASSLVGGDSYEQYF
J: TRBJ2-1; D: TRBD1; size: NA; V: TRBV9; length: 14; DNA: TGTGCCAGCAGCTCGCGGGACAGGCCTCGAGAGCAGTTCTTC; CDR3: CASSSRDRPREQFF
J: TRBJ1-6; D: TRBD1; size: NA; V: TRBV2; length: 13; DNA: TGTGCCAGCAGTGCGGGACAGTCTTCACCCCTCCACTTT; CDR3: CASSAGQSSPLHF
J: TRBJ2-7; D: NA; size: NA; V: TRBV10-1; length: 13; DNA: TGCGCCAGCGGGGAGACGGAAGGGTACGAGCAGTACTTC; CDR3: CASGETEGYEQYF
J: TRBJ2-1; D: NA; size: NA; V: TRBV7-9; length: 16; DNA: TGTGCCAGCAGCCCAATCCCCCTAGCGAGGTACAATGAGCAGTTCTTC; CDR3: CASSPIPLARYNEQFF
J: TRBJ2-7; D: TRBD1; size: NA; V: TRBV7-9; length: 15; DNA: TGTGCCAGCAGCTCCGGGGGACAGGGTGTCTACGAGCAGTACTTC; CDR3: CASSSGGQGVYEQYF
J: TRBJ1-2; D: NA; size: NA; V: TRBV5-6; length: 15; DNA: TGTGCCAGCAGTCAGAGTCCAGGGGCGAACTATGGCTACACCTTC; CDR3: CASSQSPGANYGYTF